One sample yielded the 2 T cell receptor beta chains listed below, sequenced in a study of shared clonotypes between healthy human individuals. Sequencing used immunoSEQ multiplex PCR; TCRdb keeps in-frame clones, though not all of them. The sample contains 2,100,000 or so clones, around 95% of which appear only once. The sequenced sample consisted of naive CD4+ T cells sorted from blood. Described subset: CD45RA+ positively selected. The receptors shown here come from a man younger than 35 in good health.

J is TRBJ2-1 and V is TRBV2; TRBD2 agrees at 13 bases. With V trimmed by 7 bases and J by 0 bases, 9 bases remained unmatched. Per germline, CDR1 SNHLY and CDR2 FYNNEI. The CDR3 has 18 residues. CDR3 in amino acids: CASNHGLAGVRSYNEQFF. DNA for the CDR3: TGTGCCAGCAACCACGGACTAGCGGGGGTTCGCTCCTACAATGAGCAGTTCTTC. The full variable domain, its missing parts supplied by reference TRBV2 and TRBJ2-1, is EPEVTQTPSHQVTQMGQEVILRCVPISNHLYFYWYRQILGQKVEFLVSFYNNEISEKSEIFDDQFSVERPDGSNFTLKIRSTKLEDSAMYFCASNHGLAGVRSYNEQFFGPGTRLTVL.

CDR3 sequence (DNA): TGTGCCAGCAGCTGGACAGGGGGTAATTCACCCCTCCACTTT. This encodes CASSWTGGNSPLHF. The chain employs TRBV5-4 and TRBJ1-6; 10 bases match TRBD1. V shed 3 bases, J shed 6 bases, and the junction held 0 bases outside the gene matches. Germline CDR1 SGHNT, CDR2 YYREEE (reference sequence). This CDR3 contains 14 residues.